This T cell receptor (beta chain) was sequenced during a study of prognosis after radiotherapy for stage I lung cancer. Study-wide points: Determination of whether the expanded TCR clones were tumor-specific was not performed. Reduced Shannon entropy following stereotactic body radiation therapy was recorded in patients who developed distant metastases.

Genomic DNA was subjected to two-round multiplex PCR for amplification of TCR beta CDR3. First-round PCR employed TRBV- and TRBJ-specific primers for each gene. TCRdb re-derived calls from the multiplex PCR reads in MiXCR, one entry per CDR3 protein. The profile shows fewer than 40,000 distinct CDR3 sequences, 25% to 40% of them singletons. This clonotype has at least ten counts. Its target is unknown. Between the trimmed V and J ends, which lost 0 bases and 2 bases, there was a span of 13 bases. The CDR3 extends over 15 amino acids. Germline V gene lookup returns CDR1 DFQATT and CDR2 SNEGSKA (reference sequence).

The rearrangement joins TRBV20-1 to TRBJ2-5; tentatively, D is TRBD2 (6 bases). Specimen: PBMCs, collected before or after stereotactic body radiation therapy (not recorded which). The sequence derives from a donor over 45 with non-small cell lung cancer. CDR3 amino acids: CSARDRGIRQETQYF. CDR3 coding DNA: TGCAGTGCTAGAGATCGGGGGATCAGGCAAGAGACCCAGTACTTC.